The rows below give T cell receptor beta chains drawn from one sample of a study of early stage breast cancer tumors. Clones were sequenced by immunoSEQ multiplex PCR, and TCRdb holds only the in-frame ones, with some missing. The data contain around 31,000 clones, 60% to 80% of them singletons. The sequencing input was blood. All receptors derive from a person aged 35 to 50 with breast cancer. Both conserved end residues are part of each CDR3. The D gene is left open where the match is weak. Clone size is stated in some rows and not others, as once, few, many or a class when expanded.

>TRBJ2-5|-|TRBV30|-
CAWSADIKQETQYF
TGTGCCTGGAGTGCCGACATTAAACAAGAGACCCAGTACTTC
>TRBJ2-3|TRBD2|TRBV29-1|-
CSVPGLAGFSTDTQYF
TGCAGCGTCCCAGGGCTAGCGGGATTCTCCACAGATACGCAGTATTTT
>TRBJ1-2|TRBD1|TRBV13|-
CASSLGTGGYGYTF
TGTGCCAGCAGCTTAGGCACAGGGGGCTATGGCTACACCTTC
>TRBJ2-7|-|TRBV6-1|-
CASTSRSGAEQYF
TGTGCCAGCACCTCGAGATCTGGCGCCGAGCAGTACTTC
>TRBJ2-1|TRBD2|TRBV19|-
CASATSGRSYNEQFF
TGTGCCAGCGCAACTAGCGGGAGGTCCTACAATGAGCAGTTCTTC
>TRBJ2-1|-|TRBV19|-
CASSILQTNEQFF
TGTGCCAGTAGTATATTACAAACCAATGAGCAGTTCTTC
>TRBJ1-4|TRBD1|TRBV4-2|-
CASSPQAGTGDGAGEKLFF
TGTGCCAGCAGCCCTCAGGCCGGGACAGGGGACGGGGCGGGTGAAAAACTGTTTTTT
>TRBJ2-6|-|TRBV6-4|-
CASSDSRSGANVLTF
TGTGCCAGCAGTGACTCCCGCTCTGGGGCCAACGTCCTGACTTTC
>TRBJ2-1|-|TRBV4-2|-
CASSQDQVKYNEQFF
TGTGCCAGCAGCCAAGACCAGGTGAAATACAATGAGCAGTTCTTC
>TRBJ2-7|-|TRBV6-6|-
CASSRLSSYEQYF
TGTGCCAGCAGTCGCCTGTCCTCCTACGAGCAGTACTTC
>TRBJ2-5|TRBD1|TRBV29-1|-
CSVDRGRETQYF
TGCAGCGTTGACAGGGGGCGAGAGACCCAGTACTTC
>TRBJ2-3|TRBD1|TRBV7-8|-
CASSRDSRGTDTQYF
TGTGCCAGCAGTCGGGACAGCCGAGGCACAGATACGCAGTATTTT
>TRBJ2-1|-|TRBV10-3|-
CAISFSVIYNEQFF
TGTGCCATCAGTTTTAGCGTAATCTACAATGAGCAGTTCTTC
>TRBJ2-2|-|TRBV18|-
CASSPSGSVTGELFF
TGTGCCAGCTCGCCCTCGGGTTCGGTCACCGGGGAGCTGTTTTTT
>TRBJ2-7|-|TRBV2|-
CASSSGSSGEQYF
TGTGCCAGCAGTTCCGGCAGTTCGGGCGAGCAGTACTTC
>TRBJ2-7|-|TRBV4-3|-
CASSHRQGYEQYF
TGCGCCAGCAGCCATAGGCAGGGCTACGAGCAGTACTTC
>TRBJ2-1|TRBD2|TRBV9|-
CASSESGNSYNEQFF
TGTGCCAGCAGCGAAAGCGGGAACTCCTACAATGAGCAGTTCTTC
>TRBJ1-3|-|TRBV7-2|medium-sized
CASSLRGSQGFSGNTIYF
TGTGCCAGCAGCTTAAGGGGGTCCCAAGGGTTCTCTGGAAACACCATATATTTT
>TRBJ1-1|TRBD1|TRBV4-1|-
CASSQGVDRGRTEAFF
TGCGCCAGCAGCCAAGGGGTTGACAGGGGGCGTACTGAAGCTTTCTTT
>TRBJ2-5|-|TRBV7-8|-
CASIISRVWSNQETQYF
TGTGCCAGCATAATTTCAAGGGTGTGGTCAAATCAAGAGACCCAGTACTTC
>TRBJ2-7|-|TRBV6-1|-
CASSEGSRVEQYF
TGTGCCAGCAGTGAAGGTTCTCGAGTAGAGCAGTACTTC
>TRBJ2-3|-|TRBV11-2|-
CASSLGPTGTSGTDTQYF
TGTGCCAGCAGCTTAGGTCCGACAGGTACTAGCGGCACAGATACGCAGTATTTT
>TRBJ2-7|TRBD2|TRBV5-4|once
CASSLSGRRYEQYF
TGTGCCAGCAGCCTTAGCGGGAGGAGGTACGAGCAGTACTTC
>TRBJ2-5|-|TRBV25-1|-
CASSGPRTQYF
TGTGCCAGCAGTGGACCCCGTACCCAGTACTTC
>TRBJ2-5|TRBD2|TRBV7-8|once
CASSLGGSGSLEETQYF
TGTGCCAGCAGCTTAGGGGGTAGCGGGAGTTTGGAAGAGACCCAGTACTTC
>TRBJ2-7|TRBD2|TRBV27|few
CASMHWASGIYEQYF
TGTGCCAGTATGCATTGGGCTAGCGGGATCTACGAGCAGTACTTC
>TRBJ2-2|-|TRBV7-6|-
CASSQQASSGELFF
TGTGCCAGCAGCCAGCAAGCATCATCCGGGGAGCTGTTTTTT
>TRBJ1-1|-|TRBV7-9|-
CASSLGMNTEAFF
TGTGCCAGCAGCTTAGGCATGAACACTGAAGCTTTCTTT